One sample yielded the 18 T cell receptor beta chains listed below, sequenced in a study of regulatory T cells in long-lasting Graves disease. Building of the TCR beta libraries involved iRepertoire HTBI primers and Arm-PCR of CDR3 regions. TCRdb fed the multiplex PCR reads into MiXCR, producing one record per CDR3 protein. Of some 400,000 distinct CDR3 sequences in the sample, just under 15% were seen once. The time point denotes: newly diagnosed GD, antithyroid drugs for less than 3 months. The TCR library used RNA extracted from PBMCs. These same data were also listed under a study on T cells in Graves' hyperthyroidism and ophthalmopathy.

The specimen was peripheral blood mononuclear cells (PBMCs), collected at new diagnosis, from a patient treated with antithyroid drugs. The receptors come from a woman in her twenties or thirties with Graves disease.

This clonotype has just a few counts. This chain uses TRBV3-1 with TRBJ2-2; tentatively, D is TRBD2 (5 bases). V was clipped by 4 bases and J by 2 bases, with 11 bases between them. Looked up from germline, CDR1 is LGHDT and CDR2 is YNNKEL (reference sequence). The length of the CDR3 is 15 residues. The CDR3 DNA follows: TGTGCCAGCAGCCTTGGACTCGGTAACACCGGGGAGCTGTTTTTT. Its translation is CASSLGLGNTGELFF. Looking up the rest from reference TRBV3-1 and TRBJ2-2 gives the full variable domain: DTAVSQTPKYLVTQMGNDKSIKCEQNLGHDTMYWYKQDSKKFLKIMFSYNNKELIINETVPNRFSPKSPDKAHLNLHINSLELGDSAVYFCASSLGLGNTGELFFGEGSRLTVL.

V and J are TRBV12-5 and TRBJ2-1, with unresolved D. Per germline, CDR1 LGHNT and CDR2 FRNRAP. This CDR3 has 14 residues. The V end was cut by 5 bases, the J end by 3 bases, with 11 bases between. Written as DNA, the CDR3 is TGTGCTAGTGGTCCCAGCGAGAACTACAATGAGCAGTTCTTC. Amino acid sequence: CASGPSENYNEQFF.

This clonotype was found a few times. The V gene is TRBV9, the J gene TRBJ1-6; D is ambiguous. CDR1 is SGDLS and CDR2 is YYNGEE in the germline V gene. V was clipped by 0 bases and J by 8 bases, with 21 bases between them. The CDR3 extends over 18 amino acids. CDR3 protein: CASSVGEHAAWGDSPLHF. The CDR3 nucleotides read TGTGCCAGCAGCGTAGGAGAGCACGCCGCCTGGGGAGATTCACCCCTCCACTTT.

This clonotype appeared a few times. This chain uses TRBV5-1 with TRBJ2-1, with 9 nucleotides matching TRBD2. Germline CDR1 is SGHRS and CDR2 is YFSETQ. The length of the CDR3 is 18 residues. Germline trimming cut 4 bases from V and 2 bases from J; bases unmatched to any gene: 13. The DNA of the CDR3 is TGCGCCAGCAGCCCGGGGGTTAGCGGGAGTTTAGCCTACAATGAGCAGTTCTTC. Translation gives CASSPGVSGSLAYNEQFF.

A remark on this clonotype: This may be a read error, as it is one base from a much larger clone. This chain links TRBV28 with TRBJ1-5; no clear D gene. This CDR3 contains 12 residues. CDR1 and CDR2 (germline): MDHEN, SYDVKM. The CDR3 region is CVSSTAGQPQHF. In DNA, the CDR3 is TGTGTCAGCAGCACGGCGGGTCAGCCCCAGCATTTT.

This clonotype was seen at least ten times. For the CDR3, the DNA is TGTGCCAGCAGCCAGGCGGGAGGCGGCTGGGAGACCCAGTACTTC. Encoded protein: CASSQAGGGWETQYF. V and J are TRBV3-1 and TRBJ2-5; TRBD2 matches 8 bases. The CDR3 has 15 residues. Germline values: CDR1 LGHDT, CDR2 YNNKEL (reference sequence). V dropped 3 bases and J dropped 5; count of bases not matched to a gene: 8.

This clonotype was seen many times. This rearrangement joins TRBV3-1 to TRBJ2-7, with a tentative D call TRBD2 (5 bases). Germline V gives CDR1 LGHDT, CDR2 YNNKEL (reference sequence). This CDR3 has 14 residues. The V end lost 0 bases, the J end lost 7 bases, and 13 bases lay between the germline ends. CDR3 sequence reads: CASSQDEGVREQYF. The CDR3 region has the DNA TGTGCCAGCAGCCAAGACGAGGGAGTAAGAGAGCAGTACTTC.

As to this clonotype: A far larger clone differs by one base, so this is likely a read error. The chain has TRBV7-3 and TRBJ2-3; the D is unclear. Germline V lookup: CDR1 SGHTA, CDR2 FQGTGA. The CDR3 is made up of 13 amino acids. CDR3: CTSSPSGTDTQYF. The CDR3 nucleotides read TGTACCAGCAGCCCTAGTGGCACAGATACGCAGTATTTT.

This clonotype was counted many times. CDR3 bases: TGTGCCAGCAGCTTAAGACAGTTACACACTGAAGCTTTCTTT. It specifies CASSLRQLHTEAFF. This sequence joins TRBV7-9 and TRBJ1-1, with D perhaps matching TRBD1 (5 bases). Germline CDR1 and CDR2: SEHNR and FQNEAQ (reference sequence). CDR3 length equals 14 residues. V gave up 2 bases and J gave up 3 bases, with 10 bases separating them. The full variable domain, in which reference TRBV7-9 and TRBJ1-1 provide the parts outside the CDR3, is DTGVSQNPRHKITKRGQNVTFRCDPISEHNRLYWYRQTLGQGPEFLTYFQNEAQLEKSRLLSDRFSAERPKGSFSTLEIQRTEQGDSAMYLCASSLRQLHTEAFFGQGTRLTVV.

This clonotype has just a few counts. The junction shows a germline mismatch at one end, possibly a read error. This chain links TRBV10-3 with TRBJ1-4; D is perhaps TRBD1 (6 bases). CDR1 is ENHRY, CDR2 SYGVKD, per germline. This CDR3 has 17 amino acids. CDR3 loop: CAISESRGGGTNEKPFF. The CDR3 DNA reads TGTGCCATCAGTGAATCGAGGGGGGGCGGAACTAATGAAAAACCGTTTTTT.

There are many counts of this clonotype. V and J are TRBV18 and TRBJ1-3; a possible D gene is TRBD1 (5 bases). Looked up from germline, CDR1 is KGHSH and CDR2 is LQKENI. The CDR3 runs 15 residues. The ends were cut back, 3 bases at V and 2 bases at J, with 11 bases in the middle. CDR3 protein: CASSPAGGAGNTIYF. In DNA form, the CDR3 reads TGTGCCAGCTCACCCGCCGGGGGAGCTGGAAACACCATATATTTT. The whole variable domain, remainder taken from reference TRBV18 and TRBJ1-3, is NAGVMQNPRHLVRRRGQEARLRCSPMKGHSHVYWYRQLPEEGLKFMVYLQKENIIDESGMPKERFSAEFPKEGPSILRIQQVVRGDSAAYFCASSPAGGAGNTIYFGEGSWLTVV.

In its sample, this clonotype was seen many times. This sequence joins TRBV27 and TRBJ1-1; TRBD1 matches at 7 bases. The CDR3 consists of 15 residues. Germline V lookup: CDR1 MNHEY, CDR2 SMNVEV (reference sequence). V lost 5 bases to trimming and J lost 0 bases; unmatched junction nucleotides: 6. This CDR3 is CASSDRVTVNTEAFF. The CDR3 DNA reads TGTGCCAGCAGTGACAGGGTAACGGTGAACACTGAAGCTTTCTTT.

This clonotype occurred a few times. J is TRBJ2-2 and V is TRBV12-3 or TRBV12-4; 9 bases fit TRBD2. With V trimmed by 1 base and J by 4 bases, 10 bases remained unmatched. The CDR3 totals 18 residues. CDR3 DNA sequence: TGTGCCAGCAGTTTAGGGCTAGGACTAGCGTCCATCACCGGGGAGCTGTTTTTT. This gives the protein CASSLGLGLASITGELFF.

This clonotype was observed many times. The rearrangement links TRBV30 to TRBJ1-1; 9 positions match TRBD1. CDR3 size: 16 residues. Germline CDR1 and CDR2: GTSNPN and SVGIG (reference sequence). V shed 1 base and J 9 bases; nucleotides not matched to a gene: 15. The CDR3 sequence is CAWSGPTGGPRGKAFF. CDR3 nucleotide sequence: TGTGCCTGGAGTGGCCCGACAGGGGGACCGCGCGGGAAAGCTTTCTTT.

This clonotype occurred many times. The CDR3 reads CASSDEQGYQETQYF. In DNA, the CDR3 is TGTGCCAGCAGTGACGAACAGGGTTACCAAGAGACCCAGTACTTC. The genes are TRBV6-1 and TRBJ2-5; TRBD1 might be the D (6 bases). From germline, CDR1 is MNHNS and CDR2 SASEGT. The CDR3 length is 15 residues. Trimming stripped 3 bases from V and 0 bases from J, with 11 bases between.

This clonotype was counted only a few times. A far more abundant clone sits one base away, making this likely a read error. The V and J genes are TRBV2 and TRBJ2-7, with 9 bases identical to TRBD2. The junction had 19 bases not matched to a gene; V was cut back by 6 bases and J by 7 bases. The germline V gene encodes CDR1 SNHLY and CDR2 FYNNEI. This CDR3 spans 17 amino acids. Written as DNA, the CDR3 is TGTGCCAGCAGGTCTAGCGGGAACCGAAAGGTTGGCGGTGAGCAGTACTTC. Amino acid sequence: CASRSSGNRKVGGEQYF.

In its sample, this clonotype was seen many times. V usage is TRBV12-3 or TRBV12-4 and J usage is TRBJ2-7; TRBD1 matches at 9 bases. This CDR3 is built from 14 residues. The trim removed 4 bases at V and 2 bases at J, leaving 3 bases unmatched. The CDR3 loop reads CASSSRQGAYEQYF. The CDR3 DNA sequence: TGTGCCAGCAGTTCCCGACAGGGGGCCTACGAGCAGTACTTC.

The table lists this clonotype with many counts. V usage is TRBV30 and J usage is TRBJ1-1; 7 nucleotides match TRBD1. The germline CDR1 and CDR2 sequences are GTSNPN and SVGIG (reference sequence). The CDR3 runs 14 residues. J lost 5 bases, V lost 0 bases, and 6 bases had no gene match. The CDR3 DNA reads TGTGCCTGGAGTGTCAGGGGGTTAGGGACTGAAGCTTTCTTT. This gives the protein CAWSVRGLGTEAFF.